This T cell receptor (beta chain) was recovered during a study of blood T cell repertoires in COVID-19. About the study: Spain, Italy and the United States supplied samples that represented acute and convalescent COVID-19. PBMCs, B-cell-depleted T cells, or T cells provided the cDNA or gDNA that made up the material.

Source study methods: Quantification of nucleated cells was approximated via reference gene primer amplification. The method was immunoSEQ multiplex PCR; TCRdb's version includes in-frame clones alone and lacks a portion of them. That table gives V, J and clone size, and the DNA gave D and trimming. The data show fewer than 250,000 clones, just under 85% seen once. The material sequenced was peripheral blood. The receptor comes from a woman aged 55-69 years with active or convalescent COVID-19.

The CDR3 nucleotides are TGTGCCGTCATCCGGGACTACTACAATGAGCAGTTCTTC. It is translated as CAVIRDYYNEQFF. The chain links TRBV12-3 or TRBV12-4 to TRBJ2-1; TRBD2 matches 7 bases. V shed 11 bases and J 3 bases; nucleotides not matched to a gene: 7. The length of the CDR3 is 13 residues.